This note documents a single TCR beta chain sequence. Trimming shortened V by 5 bases and J by 0 bases, and 14 bases separated the two germline ends. The CDR3 is made up of 15 amino acids. Germline V CDR1 and CDR2: MNHEY, SMNVEV (reference sequence). These data come from a study of blood T cell repertoires in COVID-19. Overall study context: Nucleic acid was either cDNA or gDNA, and it came from T cells, B-cell-depleted T cells, or PBMCs.

Per the authors' pipeline: How many nucleated cells were present was estimated from reference gene primer amplification. Repertoires were generated with immunoSEQ multiplex PCR, while TCRdb's copy carries only in-frame clones and drops some. The DNA was the basis for D and trimming; V, J and clone size are from that table. The sample yields about 110,000 clones, over 80% seen once. The chain is built from TRBV27 and TRBJ2-7, with D unclear. This TCR was recovered from a woman between 65 and 79 years old with acute or convalescent COVID-19. Sequenced input: peripheral blood. CDR3 nucleotides: TGTGCCAGCAGTCCGAACAGAGACACCTCCTACGAGCAGTACTTC. Amino acid sequence: CASSPNRDTSYEQYF.